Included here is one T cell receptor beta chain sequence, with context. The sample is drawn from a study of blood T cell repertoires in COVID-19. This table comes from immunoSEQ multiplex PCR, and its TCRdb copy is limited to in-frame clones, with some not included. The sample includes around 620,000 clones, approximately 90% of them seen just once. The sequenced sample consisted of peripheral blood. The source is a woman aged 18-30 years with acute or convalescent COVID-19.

CDR3 in amino acids: CASSYSRAEKLFF. The CDR3 coding sequence is TGTGCCAGCAGTTACTCCAGGGCTGAAAAACTGTTTTTT. V is TRBV6-5 and J is TRBJ1-4, with TRBD1 as a possible D gene (5 bases). Per germline, CDR1 MNHEY and CDR2 SVGAGI. V dropped 0 bases and J dropped 7 bases, with 6 bases sitting between them. The CDR3 runs 13 residues.